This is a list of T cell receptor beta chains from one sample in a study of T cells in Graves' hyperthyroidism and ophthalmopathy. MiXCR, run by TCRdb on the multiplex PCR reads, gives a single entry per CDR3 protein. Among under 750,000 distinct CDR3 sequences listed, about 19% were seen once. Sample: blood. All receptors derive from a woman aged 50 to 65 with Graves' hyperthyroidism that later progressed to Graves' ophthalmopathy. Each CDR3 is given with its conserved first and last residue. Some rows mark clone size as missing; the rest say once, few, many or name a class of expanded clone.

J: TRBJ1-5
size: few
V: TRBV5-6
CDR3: CASSLRVLSNQSQHF

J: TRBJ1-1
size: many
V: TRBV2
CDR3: CATGGMNTEAFF

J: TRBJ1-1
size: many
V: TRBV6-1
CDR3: CASNERGRPNTEAFF

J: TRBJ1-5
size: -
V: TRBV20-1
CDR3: CSARDPWTDSNQPQHF

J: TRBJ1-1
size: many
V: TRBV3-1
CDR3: CASSRLDTNTEAFF

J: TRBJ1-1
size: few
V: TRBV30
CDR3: CAWRRAGWLPEAFF

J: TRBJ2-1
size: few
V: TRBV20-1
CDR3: CSASQASGGYNEQFF

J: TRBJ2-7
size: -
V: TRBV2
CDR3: CASSEGTLPYEQYF

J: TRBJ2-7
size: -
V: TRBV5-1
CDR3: CASSPGQGATHEQYF

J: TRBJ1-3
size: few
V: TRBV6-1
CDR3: CASSERGSGNTIYF

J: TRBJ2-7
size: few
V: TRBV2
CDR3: CASSESFGTGFNEQYF

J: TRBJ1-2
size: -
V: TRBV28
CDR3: CASSFSQGAGYTF

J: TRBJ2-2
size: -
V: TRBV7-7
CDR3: CASGAGHTGELFF

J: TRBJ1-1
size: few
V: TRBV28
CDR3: CASSSNVGTEAFF

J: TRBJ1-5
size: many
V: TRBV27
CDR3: CASSLGIGYGQPQHF

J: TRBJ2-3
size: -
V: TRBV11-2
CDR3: CASSSATWGGGAGDTQYF

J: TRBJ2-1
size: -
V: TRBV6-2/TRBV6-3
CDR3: CASKFDLSNEQFF

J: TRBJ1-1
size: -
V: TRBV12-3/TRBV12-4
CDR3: CASTLGWGLREAFF

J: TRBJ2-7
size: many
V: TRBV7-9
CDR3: CASSYWTGGGEQYF

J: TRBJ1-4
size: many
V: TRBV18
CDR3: CASSNSATNEKLFF

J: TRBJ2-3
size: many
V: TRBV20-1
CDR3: CSAGTSRDTQYF

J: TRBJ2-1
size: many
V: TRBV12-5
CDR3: CASGPSGGNNEQFF

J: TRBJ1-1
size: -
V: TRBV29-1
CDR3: CSVEGANTEAFF

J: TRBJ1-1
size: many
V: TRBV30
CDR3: CACRENTEAFF

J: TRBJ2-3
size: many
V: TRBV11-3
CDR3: CASSLERDREDTQYF

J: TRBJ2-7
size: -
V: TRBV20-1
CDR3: CSARSVDRGLNYEQYF

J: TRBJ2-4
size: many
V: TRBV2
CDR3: CASSGLAGGLAKNIQYF

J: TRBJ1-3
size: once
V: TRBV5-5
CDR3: CASTLQGAFGNTIYF

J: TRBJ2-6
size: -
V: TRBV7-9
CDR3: CASSRRGISGANVLTF

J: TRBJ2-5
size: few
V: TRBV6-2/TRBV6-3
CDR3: CASSYSTSMETQYF

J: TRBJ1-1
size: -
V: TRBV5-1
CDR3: CASSSTGALNTEAFF

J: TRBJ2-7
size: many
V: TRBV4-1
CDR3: CASSQGGGGLSSYEQYF

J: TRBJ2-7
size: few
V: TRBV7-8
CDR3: CASSRGGTSETYEQYF

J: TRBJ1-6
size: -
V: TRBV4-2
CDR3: CASSQVGGGGGSYNSPLHF

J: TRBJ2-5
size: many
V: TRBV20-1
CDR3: CSARHSGDPKETQYF